These T cell receptor beta chains were read from a single sample in a study of blood T cell repertoires in COVID-19. The table came from immunoSEQ multiplex PCR; TCRdb's copy has only in-frame clones and leaves some out. The profile covers about 220,000 clones, with roughly 87% appearing a single time and 1.9% taken by the ten largest. The sample consisted of peripheral blood. The source is a man aged 35-49 years with active or convalescent COVID-19. CDR3s include the opening cysteine and the closing phenylalanine or tryptophan. D genes are given only for firm matches. Clone sizes are given selectively: once, few, many, or a class where the clone is expanded.

size,length,V,J,D,CDR3,DNA
NA,14,TRBV19,TRBJ2-1,NA,CASSMVGVYNEQFF,TGTGCCAGTAGTATGGTCGGGGTCTACAATGAGCAGTTCTTC
few,15,TRBV4-1,TRBJ1-2,TRBD1,CASSPDGTDFYGYTF,TGCGCCAGCAGCCCAGATGGGACAGATTTCTATGGCTACACCTTC
NA,18,TRBV28,TRBJ1-4,TRBD1,CASSLWDRVFATNEKLFF,TGTGCCAGCAGTTTATGGGACAGGGTTTTTGCAACTAATGAAAAACTGTTTTTT
NA,13,TRBV5-6,TRBJ1-3,NA,CASSGGKGHTIYF,TGTGCCAGCAGTGGAGGGAAGGGACACACCATATATTTT
NA,14,TRBV28,TRBJ2-7,NA,CASSRSSGPYEQYF,TGTGCCAGCAGTCGGTCCTCGGGTCCGTACGAGCAGTACTTC
NA,14,TRBV5-4,TRBJ2-2,NA,CASSYPLNTGELFF,TGTGCCAGCAGCTATCCTCTGAACACCGGGGAGCTGTTTTTT
NA,17,TRBV1,TRBJ2-1,NA,CTSTRTGTSGGDNEQFF,TGCACCAGCACCCGTACCGGGACTAGCGGGGGGGACAATGAGCAGTTCTTC
NA,15,TRBV5-5,TRBJ1-2,NA,CASSLGFGAGDGYTF,TGTGCCAGCAGCTTGGGATTTGGGGCAGGGGATGGCTACACCTTC
NA,16,TRBV5-1,TRBJ1-1,NA,CASSPGRGLMNTEAFF,TGCGCCAGCAGCCCCGGCAGGGGCCTCATGAACACTGAAGCTTTCTTT
NA,14,TRBV7-6,TRBJ2-5,NA,CASSLWGEEETQYF,TGTGCCAGCAGCTTATGGGGGGAGGAGGAGACCCAGTACTTC
NA,13,TRBV11-2,TRBJ2-7,NA,CASSQDRSYEQYF,TGTGCCAGCAGCCAAGACAGGAGCTACGAGCAGTACTTC
NA,17,TRBV28,TRBJ1-4,NA,CASSFSGIVTTNEKLFF,TGTGCCAGCAGTTTTTCAGGGATTGTAACAACTAATGAAAAACTGTTTTTT
NA,13,TRBV27,TRBJ1-5,NA,CASSFGGVQPQHF,TGTGCCAGCAGTTTCGGAGGGGTCCAGCCCCAGCATTTT
NA,13,TRBV6-5,TRBJ1-5,TRBD1,CASRQGAWQPQHF,TGTGCCAGCAGACAGGGGGCTTGGCAGCCCCAGCATTTT
few,15,TRBV18,TRBJ1-6,NA,CASSPQSVINSPLHF,TGTGCCAGCTCACCACAATCAGTGATTAATTCACCCCTCCACTTT
NA,13,TRBV2,TRBJ2-5,TRBD1,CASRPGQTETQYF,TGTGCCAGCAGGCCGGGACAGACGGAGACCCAGTACTTC